These T cell receptor beta chains were read from a single sample in a study of blood T cell repertoires in COVID-19. Sequencing was performed with immunoSEQ multiplex PCR; in TCRdb, only in-frame clones are kept and a portion is missing. This table holds about 94,000 clones, roughly 80% found once. The sample consisted of peripheral blood. The receptors originated from a human donor in a cohort sampled during active COVID-19. CDR3s include the opening cysteine and the closing phenylalanine or tryptophan. Each record gives: CDR3 DNA, CDR3 protein, D gene, clone size, J gene, V gene. D genes are given only for firm matches. Only some rows state a clone size, as once, few, many or a class for expanded clones.

TGTGCCAGCAGCCAAGGACAGGGGTGGAGTGAAAAACTGTTTTTT	CASSQGQGWSEKLFF	TRBD1	few	TRBJ1-4	TRBV3-1/TRBV3-2
TGTGCCAGCAGTCACGGCTCAGGACTAGCGGAAGAGACCCAGTACTTC	CASSHGSGLAEETQYF	TRBD2	NA	TRBJ2-5	TRBV28
TGCGCCAGCAGCCCCGCGGACTACAATGAGCAGTTCTTC	CASSPADYNEQFF	NA	NA	TRBJ2-1	TRBV5-1
TGTGCCAGCAGTCCGGGACAGGGGGCGACTAATGAAAAACTGTTTTTT	CASSPGQGATNEKLFF	TRBD1	NA	TRBJ1-4	TRBV4-2
TGTGCCAGCAGTCGGACTAGCGGGCCAGATACGCAGTATTTT	CASSRTSGPDTQYF	TRBD2	NA	TRBJ2-3	TRBV6-2/TRBV6-3
TGTGCCACCAGCAGGACGGGAGAAGGCGGGGCCAACGTCCTGACTTTC	CATSRTGEGGANVLTF	NA	NA	TRBJ2-6	TRBV15
TGTGCCTGGAGCCCCCAAGGGCGGGGGGCGAGGCAGCCCCAGCATTTT	CAWSPQGRGARQPQHF	NA	NA	TRBJ1-5	TRBV30
TGTGCCAGCAGCCAATGGGCGGGAGGTAAAGAGACCCAGTACTTC	CASSQWAGGKETQYF	TRBD2	NA	TRBJ2-5	TRBV3-1/TRBV3-2
TGTGCCAGCAGCTTAGTTCGGAACACTGAAGCTTTCTTT	CASSLVRNTEAFF	NA	medium-sized	TRBJ1-1	TRBV11-1
TGTGCCAGCAGTCACAGGCTCTACGAGCAGTACTTC	CASSHRLYEQYF	NA	few	TRBJ2-7	TRBV12-3/TRBV12-4
TGTGCCATCAACCCGGACTCGTCTTCTAACGAGCAGTACTTC	CAINPDSSSNEQYF	NA	NA	TRBJ2-7	TRBV10-3
TGTGCCAGCAGCTTGGACACCTCCTACGAGCAGTACTTC	CASSLDTSYEQYF	NA	NA	TRBJ2-7	TRBV5-6
TGTGCCAGCAGCCCCTCGGGTGGAGAAAAACTGTTTTTT	CASSPSGGEKLFF	NA	NA	TRBJ1-4	TRBV5-5